These T cell receptor beta chains were read from a single sample in a study of response to subunit inactivated influenza vaccine. TCRdb itself ran the RT-PCR reads through MiXCR, one entry per CDR3 protein. The sample includes about half a million distinct CDR3 sequences, about 25% of them seen just once. This sample comprised CD4+ T cells sorted from PBMCs, obtained roughly 5 days after vaccination. These receptors were taken from a man between 50 and 59 years old who received an inactivated influenza vaccine. Both conserved end residues are part of each CDR3. A D gene is named only where the DNA matches it firmly. Clone size is stated in some rows and not others, as once, few, many or a class when expanded.

j_call v_call d_call clone_size cdr3_nt cdr3_aa
TRBJ1-5 TRBV24-1 NA few TGTGCCACCAATAAAGGGTTTGGTCAGCCCCAGCATTTT CATNKGFGQPQHF
TRBJ2-2 TRBV6-2/TRBV6-3 TRBD1 few TGTGCCAGCAGGCACCACAGGGGGTTGAACACCGGGGAGCTGTTTTTT CASRHHRGLNTGELFF
TRBJ1-2 TRBV20-1 NA many TGCAGTGCTAGCGAGTTGAACTATGGCTACACCTTC CSASELNYGYTF
TRBJ2-5 TRBV20-1 TRBD1 NA TGCAGTGTCAGCCCGGGACAGGGTCGGGAGACCCAGTACTTC CSVSPGQGRETQYF
TRBJ2-5 TRBV7-2 NA NA TGTGCCAGCAGCTCAACAGGGACCGGGACGACCCAGTACTTC CASSSTGTGTTQYF
TRBJ1-1 TRBV20-1 TRBD1 few TGCAGTGCCCTGTCGAACAGGGGAAACAATATGAACACTGAAGCTTTCTTT CSALSNRGNNMNTEAFF
TRBJ1-5 TRBV6-1 TRBD1 few TGTGCCAGCAGGCCAGGGGGGAACCAGCCCCAGCATTTT CASRPGGNQPQHF
TRBJ2-5 TRBV29-1 NA few TGCAGCGTTGCATCGGGGGCCAAAGAGACCCAGTACTTC CSVASGAKETQYF
TRBJ2-7 TRBV15 TRBD1 NA TGTGCCACCAGCAGAGGTAACCCCTCACAGGGGCCCACCTACGAGCAGTACTTC CATSRGNPSQGPTYEQYF
TRBJ1-5 TRBV7-9 TRBD1 NA TGTGCCAGCAGCTTAGGGGGGACAGGGTTGCAGCCCCAGCATTTT CASSLGGTGLQPQHF
TRBJ2-7 TRBV4-3 NA few TGCGCCAGCAGCCAAGATCGCTTTCGCGAGCAGTACTTC CASSQDRFREQYF
TRBJ2-2 TRBV10-3 NA NA TGTGCCATCAGTCAACACGGGGAGCTGTTTTTT CAISQHGELFF
TRBJ1-6 TRBV4-1 TRBD1 NA TGCGCCAGCAGCGACAGACAGAGGGGGCGTAATTCACCCCTCCACTTT CASSDRQRGRNSPLHF
TRBJ2-7 TRBV7-2 TRBD1 few TGTGCCAGCAGCTTAGCGAGAGGGACAGGGCACGAGCAGTACTTC CASSLARGTGHEQYF
TRBJ2-7 TRBV7-9 NA NA TGTGCCAGCAGACCCTGGCAGGGCCAACGGGCGTTGGAGCAGTACTTC CASRPWQGQRALEQYF
TRBJ1-6 TRBV7-9 NA NA TGTGCCAGCAGGGGGTCCTATAATTCACCCCTCCACTTT CASRGSYNSPLHF
TRBJ2-5 TRBV20-1 NA few TGCAGTGCCATGACCCGGGGCAGACAAGAGACCCAGTACTTC CSAMTRGRQETQYF
TRBJ2-7 TRBV18 TRBD1 NA TGTGCCAGCTCACCGCCGGTGGGGACAGGGGTGGACGAGCAGTACTTC CASSPPVGTGVDEQYF
TRBJ2-1 TRBV7-2 NA NA TGTGCCAGCAGCTTAGCTCCCTCCGGGGGGCGAGAGCAGTTCTTC CASSLAPSGGREQFF
TRBJ1-6 TRBV6-1 NA NA TGTGCCAGCAGTCTGGACACCCCATTGCTTTATAATTCACCCCTCCACTTT CASSLDTPLLYNSPLHF
TRBJ2-1 TRBV7-2 NA few TGTGCCAGCAGCTTAGGATGGGAGCAGTTCTTC CASSLGWEQFF
TRBJ2-3 TRBV20-1 TRBD2 many TGCAGGGGGTATAGCGGGAGCACAGATACGCAGTATTTT CRGYSGSTDTQYF
TRBJ2-1 TRBV4-2 NA few TGTGCCAGCAGTCAAGGGGGTAAGGGATACAATGAGCAGTTCTTC CASSQGGKGYNEQFF
TRBJ2-3 TRBV20-1 NA NA TGCAGTGCTAGAGTGGTCACAGATACGCAGTATTTT CSARVVTDTQYF
TRBJ2-7 TRBV25-1 NA NA TGTGCCAGCAGTGAATGGTTTCCTCCCGAGCAGTACTTC CASSEWFPPEQYF
TRBJ2-7 TRBV3-1 NA NA TGTGCCAGCAGCCATCACTCAGGAAACTACGAGCAGTACTTC CASSHHSGNYEQYF
TRBJ2-7 TRBV20-1 TRBD1 NA TGCAGTGCCCTGGGACAGGGAAGCGAGCAGTACTTC CSALGQGSEQYF
TRBJ2-5 TRBV15 TRBD2 few TGTGCCACCAGCAGAGGCGGTAGCGGGTTCGGAGAGACCCAGTACTTC CATSRGGSGFGETQYF
TRBJ2-3 TRBV4-2 NA few TGTGCCAGCAGCCGGGGCTATACTCAAGATACGCAGTATTTT CASSRGYTQDTQYF
TRBJ2-5 TRBV2 TRBD1 NA TGTGCCAGCAGTGGGGACAGTGACACCCAGTACTTC CASSGDSDTQYF
TRBJ2-1 TRBV9 TRBD2 few TGTGCCAGCAGCACCTCCGGGACTAGCGTTGAGCAGTTCTTC CASSTSGTSVEQFF
TRBJ2-1 TRBV6-5 TRBD1 few TGTGCCAGCATTTCCGGGACAGTATACAATGAGCAGTTCTTC CASISGTVYNEQFF
TRBJ1-2 TRBV12-3/TRBV12-4 NA many TGTGCCAGCAGTTTAGAGGGCTGGGGCTATGGCTACACCTTC CASSLEGWGYGYTF
TRBJ2-2 TRBV12-3/TRBV12-4 NA NA TGTGCATTTAGGGCGAACACCGGGGAGCTGTTTTTT CAFRANTGELFF
TRBJ2-2 TRBV12-3/TRBV12-4 NA NA TGTGCCAGCAGTTTTGGAGCCTACACCGGGGAGCTGTTTTTT CASSFGAYTGELFF
TRBJ2-5 TRBV29-1 NA NA TGCAGCGTGGGTCTTAGGACAGAAGAGACCCAGTACTTC CSVGLRTEETQYF
TRBJ2-1 TRBV20-1 NA few TGCAGTGCTAGAGTCAGGGAATGGTACAATGAGCAGTTCTTC CSARVREWYNEQFF
TRBJ1-2 TRBV19 NA NA TGTGCCAGTAGTATAACGGCTGAAGGGCCCTATGGCTACACCTTC CASSITAEGPYGYTF
TRBJ2-2 TRBV10-2 NA NA TGCGCCAGCATCTTGGCGAACACCGGGGAGCTGTTTTTT CASILANTGELFF
TRBJ2-2 TRBV7-2 NA few TGTGCCAGCAGCTTAAGCGGGACATACACCGGGGAGCTGTTTTTT CASSLSGTYTGELFF
TRBJ2-1 TRBV7-3 NA NA TGTGCCAGCAGCTTAAACGGGAAGGGGCCTTACAATGAGCAGTTCTTC CASSLNGKGPYNEQFF
TRBJ2-5 TRBV9 TRBD1 NA TGTGCCAGCAGCGCGGGACAGGGGGCTAGGGAGAAAGAGACCCAGTACTTC CASSAGQGAREKETQYF
TRBJ1-1 TRBV3-1 NA few TGTGCCAGCAGCGAAGCGGCGGTTTTGAACACTGAAGCTTTCTTT CASSEAAVLNTEAFF
TRBJ1-1 TRBV6-5 NA few TGTGCCAGCAGTTATACCTTGAACACTGAAGCTTTCTTT CASSYTLNTEAFF
TRBJ2-7 TRBV20-1 NA NA TGCAGTGCTCGGGCGGGGCACGAGCAGTACTTC CSARAGHEQYF
TRBJ2-7 TRBV29-1 NA few TGCAGCGTTGGTTCGTGGGAGGGGGCCGAGCAGTACTTC CSVGSWEGAEQYF
TRBJ2-3 TRBV6-1 TRBD1 many TGTGCCAGCAGTCGGGCCGGGACAGGGGATACGCAGTATTTT CASSRAGTGDTQYF
TRBJ2-6 TRBV4-3 TRBD1 NA TGCGCCAGCAGCCAAGATCTTTGGGGACAGGGCTCTGGGGCCAACGTCCTGACTTTC CASSQDLWGQGSGANVLTF
TRBJ1-2 TRBV7-2 NA few TGTGCCAGCCTGTACAGCAACTATGGCTACACCTTC CASLYSNYGYTF
TRBJ2-4 TRBV18 TRBD2 NA TGTGCCAGCTCACCCGGGGGACTACGATCTAGTAACATTCAGTACTTC CASSPGGLRSSNIQYF
TRBJ2-7 TRBV28 TRBD1 many TGTGCCAGCAGTTCCTTCACGGACAGGGGTAAGGAGCAGTACTTC CASSSFTDRGKEQYF
TRBJ2-5 TRBV5-1 NA NA TGCGCCAGCAGCTTGGCCTCCCGGGCGGAAGAGACCCAGTACTTC CASSLASRAEETQYF
TRBJ2-3 TRBV4-1 NA few TGCGCCAGCAGCCAAGATCAGGGCCCCGTGACGACGCAGTATTTT CASSQDQGPVTTQYF
TRBJ2-7 TRBV20-1 NA NA TGCAGTGCTAGGGACGGGACGACATACTACGAGCAGTACTTC CSARDGTTYYEQYF
TRBJ2-3 TRBV9 TRBD2 NA TGTGCCAGCAGCCCGAGACTAGCCACAGATACGCAGTATTTT CASSPRLATDTQYF
TRBJ2-7 TRBV4-3 NA NA TGCGCCAGCAGCCGCAGGGGGGCGGACGAGCAGTACTTC CASSRRGADEQYF
TRBJ2-7 TRBV12-3/TRBV12-4 NA NA TGTGCCAGCAGTCTCCAGGAGAGCCACGAGCAGTACTTC CASSLQESHEQYF
TRBJ2-1 TRBV19 TRBD1 NA TGTGCCTCCTGGACAGGGGGTATTTCTAATGAGCAGTTCTTC CASWTGGISNEQFF
TRBJ2-3 TRBV28 NA NA TGTGCCAGCAGTTTGCCAAGGGGGTGGGATACGCAGTATTTT CASSLPRGWDTQYF